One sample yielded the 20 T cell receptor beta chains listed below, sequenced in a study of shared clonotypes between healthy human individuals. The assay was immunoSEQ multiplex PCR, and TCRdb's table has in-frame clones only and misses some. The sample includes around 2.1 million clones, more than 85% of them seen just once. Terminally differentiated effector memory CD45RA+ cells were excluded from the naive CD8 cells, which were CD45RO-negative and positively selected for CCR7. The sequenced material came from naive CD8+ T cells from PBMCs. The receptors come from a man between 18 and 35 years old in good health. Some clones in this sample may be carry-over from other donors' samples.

Here the CDR3 reads CASGGRGSGRQETQYF. CDR3 DNA sequence: TGTGCCAGTGGAGGGAGGGGCAGCGGGAGACAAGAGACCCAGTACTTC. The V call is TRBV19, the J call TRBJ2-5; 8 bases are a match to TRBD2. V lost 8 bases to trimming and J lost 2 bases; unmatched junction nucleotides: 13. The germline gives CDR1 LNHDA, CDR2 SQIVND (reference sequence). The CDR3 has 16 residues.

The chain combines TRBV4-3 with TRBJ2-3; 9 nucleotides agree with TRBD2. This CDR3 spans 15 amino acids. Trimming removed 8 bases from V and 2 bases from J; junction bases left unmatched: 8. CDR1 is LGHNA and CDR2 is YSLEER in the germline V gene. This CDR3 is CASRESGRITDTQYF. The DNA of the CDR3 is TGCGCCAGCCGGGAGAGCGGGAGGATCACAGATACGCAGTATTTT.

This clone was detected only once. CDR3 in DNA: TGTGCCAGCAGCTTAGACGACCGGGACAGACCCTCTGGGGCCAACGTCCTGACTTTC. Translating it yields CASSLDDRDRPSGANVLTF. This chain joins TRBV7-6 and TRBJ2-6, with TRBD1 matching over 7 bases. V shed 1 base and J 0 bases; nucleotides not matched to a gene: 9. Germline V gene data show CDR1 as SGHVS and CDR2 as FNYEAQ. This CDR3 is 19 amino acids long.

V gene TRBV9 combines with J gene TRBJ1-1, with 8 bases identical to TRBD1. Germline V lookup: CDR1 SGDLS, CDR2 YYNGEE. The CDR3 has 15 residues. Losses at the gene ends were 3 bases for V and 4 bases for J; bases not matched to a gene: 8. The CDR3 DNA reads TGTGCCAGCAGCGCTTACCGGGACAGGTCCACTGAAGCTTTCTTT. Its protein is CASSAYRDRSTEAFF.

The CDR3 coding sequence is TGTGCCAGCAGCCCGCGGACTAGCGTGGTCGGCAATGAGCAGTTCTTC. Its translation is CASSPRTSVVGNEQFF. The gene calls are TRBV7-9 and TRBJ2-1; 9 nucleotides match TRBD2. Germline assignment: CDR1 SEHNR and CDR2 FQNEAQ (reference sequence). This CDR3 comprises 16 residues. J was trimmed by 6 bases and V by 5 bases; bases with no gene match: 11. The full variable domain, completed using reference TRBV7-9 and TRBJ2-1, is DTGVSQNPRHKITKRGQNVTFRCDPISEHNRLYWYRQTLGQGPEFLTYFQNEAQLEKSRLLSDRFSAERPKGSFSTLEIQRTEQGDSAMYLCASSPRTSVVGNEQFFGPGTRLTVL.

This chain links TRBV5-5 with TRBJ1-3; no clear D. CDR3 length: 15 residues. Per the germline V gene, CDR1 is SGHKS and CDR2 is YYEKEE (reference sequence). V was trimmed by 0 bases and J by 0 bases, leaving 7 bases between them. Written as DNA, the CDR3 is TGTGCCAGCAGCTTGGGGGCCCGCTCTGGAAACACCATATATTTT. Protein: CASSLGARSGNTIYF.

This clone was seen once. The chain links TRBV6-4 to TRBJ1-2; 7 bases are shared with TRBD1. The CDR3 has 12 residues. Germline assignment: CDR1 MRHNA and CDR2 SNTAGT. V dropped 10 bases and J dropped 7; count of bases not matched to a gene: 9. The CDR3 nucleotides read TGTGCCACCCGGGAGGGGGCTTCTGGCTACACCTTC. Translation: CATREGASGYTF.

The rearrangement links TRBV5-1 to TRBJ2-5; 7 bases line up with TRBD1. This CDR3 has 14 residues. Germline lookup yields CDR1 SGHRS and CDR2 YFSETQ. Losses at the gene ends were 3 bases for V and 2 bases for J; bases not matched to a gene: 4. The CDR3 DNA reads TGCGCCAGCAGCTACCGACAGGGTCAAGAGACCCAGTACTTC. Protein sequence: CASSYRQGQETQYF.

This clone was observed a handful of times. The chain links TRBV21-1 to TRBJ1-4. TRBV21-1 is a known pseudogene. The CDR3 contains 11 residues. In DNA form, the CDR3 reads TGTGCCAGCAGCGAAAAGGACGGACTGTTTTTT. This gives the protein CASSEKDGLFF.

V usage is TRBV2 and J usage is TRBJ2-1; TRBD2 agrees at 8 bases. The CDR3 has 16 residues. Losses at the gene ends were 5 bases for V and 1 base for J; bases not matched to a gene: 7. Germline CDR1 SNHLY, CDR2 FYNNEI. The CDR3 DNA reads TGTGCCAGCAGTCCTGCGGGAGGTCCTTCCTACAATGAGCAGTTCTTC. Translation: CASSPAGGPSYNEQFF.

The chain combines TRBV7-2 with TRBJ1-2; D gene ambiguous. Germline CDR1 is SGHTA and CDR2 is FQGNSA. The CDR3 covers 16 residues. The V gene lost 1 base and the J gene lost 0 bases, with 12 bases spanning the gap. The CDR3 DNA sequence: TGTGCCAGCAGCTTAGGGCGGGGATATACTAACTATGGCTACACCTTC. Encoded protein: CASSLGRGYTNYGYTF.

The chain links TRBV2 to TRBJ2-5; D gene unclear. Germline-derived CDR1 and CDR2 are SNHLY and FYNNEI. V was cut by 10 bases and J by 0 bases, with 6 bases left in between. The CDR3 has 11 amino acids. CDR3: CATEDQETQYF. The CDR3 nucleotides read TGTGCCACTGAAGACCAAGAGACCCAGTACTTC.

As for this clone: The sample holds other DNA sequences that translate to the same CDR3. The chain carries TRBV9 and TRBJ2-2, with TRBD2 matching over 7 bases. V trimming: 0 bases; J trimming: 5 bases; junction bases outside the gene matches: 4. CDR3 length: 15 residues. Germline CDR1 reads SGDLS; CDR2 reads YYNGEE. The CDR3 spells CASSVGPGGTGELFF. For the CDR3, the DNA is TGTGCCAGCAGCGTAGGGCCCGGGGGGACCGGGGAGCTGTTTTTT.

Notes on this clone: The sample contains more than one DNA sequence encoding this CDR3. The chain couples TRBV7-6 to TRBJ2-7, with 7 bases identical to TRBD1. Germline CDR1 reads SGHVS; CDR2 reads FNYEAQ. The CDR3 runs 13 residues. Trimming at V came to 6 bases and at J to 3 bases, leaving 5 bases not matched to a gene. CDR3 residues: CASSLGQIYEQYF. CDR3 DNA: TGTGCCAGCAGTCTGGGACAGATCTACGAGCAGTACTTC.

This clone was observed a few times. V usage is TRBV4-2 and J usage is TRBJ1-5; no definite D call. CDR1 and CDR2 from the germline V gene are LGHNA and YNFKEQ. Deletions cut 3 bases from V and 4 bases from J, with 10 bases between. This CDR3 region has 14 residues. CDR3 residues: CASSQKLYNQPQHF. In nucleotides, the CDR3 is TGTGCCAGCAGCCAGAAGCTCTATAATCAGCCCCAGCATTTT.

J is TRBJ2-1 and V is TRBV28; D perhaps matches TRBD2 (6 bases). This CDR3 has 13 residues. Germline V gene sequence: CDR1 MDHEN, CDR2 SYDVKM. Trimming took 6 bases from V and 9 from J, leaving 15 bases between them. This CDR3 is CASRPPREVEQFF. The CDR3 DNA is TGTGCCAGCAGGCCCCCCAGGGAGGTTGAGCAGTTCTTC.

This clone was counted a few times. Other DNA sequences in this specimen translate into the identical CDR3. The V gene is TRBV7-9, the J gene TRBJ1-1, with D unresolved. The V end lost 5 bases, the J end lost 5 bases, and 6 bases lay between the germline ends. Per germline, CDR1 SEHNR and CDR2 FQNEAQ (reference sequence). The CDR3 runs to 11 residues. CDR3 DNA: TGTGCCAGCAGCAGGGATACTGAAGCTTTCTTT. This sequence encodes CASSRDTEAFF.

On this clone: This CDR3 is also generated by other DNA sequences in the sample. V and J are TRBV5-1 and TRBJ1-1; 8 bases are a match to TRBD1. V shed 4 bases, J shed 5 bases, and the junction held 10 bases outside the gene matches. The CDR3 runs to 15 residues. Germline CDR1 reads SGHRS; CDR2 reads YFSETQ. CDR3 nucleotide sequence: TGCGCCAGCAGCGCCGGACAGGGCGGCGGAACTGAAGCTTTCTTT. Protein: CASSAGQGGGTEAFF.

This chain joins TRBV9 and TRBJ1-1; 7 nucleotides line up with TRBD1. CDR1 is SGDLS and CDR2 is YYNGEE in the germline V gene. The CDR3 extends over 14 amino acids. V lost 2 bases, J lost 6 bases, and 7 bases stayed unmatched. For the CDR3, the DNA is TGTGCCAGCAGCGTTGACAGGGATTTCCCTGAAGCTTTCTTT. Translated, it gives CASSVDRDFPEAFF. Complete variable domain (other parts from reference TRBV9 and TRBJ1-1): DSGVTQTPKHLITATGQRVTLRCSPRSGDLSVYWYQQSLDQGLQFLIQYYNGEERAKGNILERFSAQQFPDLHSELNLSSLELGDSALYFCASSVDRDFPEAFFGQGTRLTVV.

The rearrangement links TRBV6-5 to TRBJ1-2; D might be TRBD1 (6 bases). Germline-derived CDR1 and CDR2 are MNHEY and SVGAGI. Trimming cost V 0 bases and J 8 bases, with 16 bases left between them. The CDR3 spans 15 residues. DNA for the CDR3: TGTGCCAGCAGTTACTCGGAGACAGGTGGGAAGGGCTACACCTTC. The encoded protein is CASSYSETGGKGYTF.